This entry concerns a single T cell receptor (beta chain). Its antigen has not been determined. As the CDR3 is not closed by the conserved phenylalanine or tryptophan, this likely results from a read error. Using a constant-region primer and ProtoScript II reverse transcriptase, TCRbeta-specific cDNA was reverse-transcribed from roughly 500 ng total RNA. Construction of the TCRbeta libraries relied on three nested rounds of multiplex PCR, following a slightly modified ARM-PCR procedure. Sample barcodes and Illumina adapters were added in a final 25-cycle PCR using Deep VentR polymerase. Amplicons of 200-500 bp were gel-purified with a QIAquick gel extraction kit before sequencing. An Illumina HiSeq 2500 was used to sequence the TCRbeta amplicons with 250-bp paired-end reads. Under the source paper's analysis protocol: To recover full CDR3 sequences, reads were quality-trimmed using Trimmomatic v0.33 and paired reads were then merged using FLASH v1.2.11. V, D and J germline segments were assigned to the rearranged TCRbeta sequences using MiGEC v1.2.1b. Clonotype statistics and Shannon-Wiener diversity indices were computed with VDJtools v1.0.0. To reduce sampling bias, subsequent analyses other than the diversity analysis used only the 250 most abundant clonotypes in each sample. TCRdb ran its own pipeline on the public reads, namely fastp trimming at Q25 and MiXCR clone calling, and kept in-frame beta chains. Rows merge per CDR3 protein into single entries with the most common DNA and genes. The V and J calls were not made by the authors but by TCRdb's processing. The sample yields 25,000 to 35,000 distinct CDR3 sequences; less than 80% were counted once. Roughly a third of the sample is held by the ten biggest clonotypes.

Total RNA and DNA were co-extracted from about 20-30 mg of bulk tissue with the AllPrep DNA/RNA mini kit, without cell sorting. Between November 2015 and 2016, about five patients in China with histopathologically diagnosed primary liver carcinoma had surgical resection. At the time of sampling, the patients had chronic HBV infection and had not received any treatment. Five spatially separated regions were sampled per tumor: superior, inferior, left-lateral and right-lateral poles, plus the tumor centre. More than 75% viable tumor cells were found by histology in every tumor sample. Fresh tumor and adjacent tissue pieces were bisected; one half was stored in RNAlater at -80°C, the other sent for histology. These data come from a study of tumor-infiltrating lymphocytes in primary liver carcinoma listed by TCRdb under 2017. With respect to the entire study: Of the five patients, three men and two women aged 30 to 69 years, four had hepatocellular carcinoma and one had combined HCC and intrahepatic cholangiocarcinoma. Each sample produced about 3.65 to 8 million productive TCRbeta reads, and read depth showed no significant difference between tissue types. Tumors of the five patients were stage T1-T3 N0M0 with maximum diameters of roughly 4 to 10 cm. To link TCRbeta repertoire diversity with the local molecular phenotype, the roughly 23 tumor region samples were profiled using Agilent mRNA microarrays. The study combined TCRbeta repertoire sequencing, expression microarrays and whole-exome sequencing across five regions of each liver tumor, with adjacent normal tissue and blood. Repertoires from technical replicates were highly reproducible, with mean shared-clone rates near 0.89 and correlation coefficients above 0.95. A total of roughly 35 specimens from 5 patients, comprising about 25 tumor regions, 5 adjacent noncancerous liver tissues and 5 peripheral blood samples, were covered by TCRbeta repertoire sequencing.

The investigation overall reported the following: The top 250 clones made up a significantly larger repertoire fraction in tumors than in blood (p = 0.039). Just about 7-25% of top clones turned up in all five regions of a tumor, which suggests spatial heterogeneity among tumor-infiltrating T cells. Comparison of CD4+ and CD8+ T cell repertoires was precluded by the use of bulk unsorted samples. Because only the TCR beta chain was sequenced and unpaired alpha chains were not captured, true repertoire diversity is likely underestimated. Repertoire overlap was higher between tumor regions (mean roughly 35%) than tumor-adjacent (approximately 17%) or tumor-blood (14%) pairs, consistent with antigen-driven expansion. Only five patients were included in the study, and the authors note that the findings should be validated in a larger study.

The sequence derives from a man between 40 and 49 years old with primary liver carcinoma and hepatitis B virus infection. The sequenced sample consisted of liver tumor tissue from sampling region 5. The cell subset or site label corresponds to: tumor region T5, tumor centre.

The DNA sequence is as follows: TGTGCCAACAGTTTAGAACTTTACACCGATACGCAGTATTAT. It translates to CANSLELYTDTQYY. The chain couples TRBV11-2 to TRBJ2-3; no confident D gene assignment can be made. V is pared back by 10 bases and J by 6 bases, with 20 bases lying between the germline termini. The germline V gene yields SGHAT for CDR1 and FQNNGV for CDR2. The CDR3 length is 14 residues, termini included. Only the CDR3 part of the read is kept: 42 bases, read in frame from the first base.